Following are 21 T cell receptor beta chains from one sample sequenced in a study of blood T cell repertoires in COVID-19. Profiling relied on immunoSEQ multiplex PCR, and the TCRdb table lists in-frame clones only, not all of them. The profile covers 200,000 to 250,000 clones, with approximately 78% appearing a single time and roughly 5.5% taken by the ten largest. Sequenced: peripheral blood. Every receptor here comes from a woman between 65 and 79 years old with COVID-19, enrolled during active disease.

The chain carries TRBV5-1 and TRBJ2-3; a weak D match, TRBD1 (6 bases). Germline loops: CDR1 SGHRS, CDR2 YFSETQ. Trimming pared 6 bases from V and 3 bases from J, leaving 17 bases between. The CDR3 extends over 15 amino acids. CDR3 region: CASTPRGQTTDTQYF. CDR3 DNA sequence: TGCGCCAGCACCCCCCGGGGACAAACGACAGATACGCAGTATTTT.

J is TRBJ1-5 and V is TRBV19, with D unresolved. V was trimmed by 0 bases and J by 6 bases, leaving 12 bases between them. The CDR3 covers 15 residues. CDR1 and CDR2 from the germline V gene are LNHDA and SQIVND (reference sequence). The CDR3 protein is CASSIDMSSSQPQHF. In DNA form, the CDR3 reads TGTGCCAGTAGTATAGATATGAGTTCAAGTCAGCCCCAGCATTTT.

The CDR3 loop is CAISEGGYDEQFF. CDR3 bases: TGTGCCATCAGTGAAGGGGGTTACGATGAGCAGTTCTTC. The V call is TRBV10-3, the J call TRBJ2-1; perhaps TRBD1 as D (6 bases). The CDR3 is 13 residues long. Germline V gene lookup returns CDR1 ENHRY and CDR2 SYGVKD. Between the trimmed V and J ends, which lost 3 bases and 8 bases, there was a span of 11 bases.

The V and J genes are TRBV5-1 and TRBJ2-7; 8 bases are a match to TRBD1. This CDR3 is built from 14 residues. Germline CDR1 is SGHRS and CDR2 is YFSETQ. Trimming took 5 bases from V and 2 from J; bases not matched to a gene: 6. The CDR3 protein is CASSYDRGPYEQYF. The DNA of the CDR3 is TGCGCCAGCAGTTACGACAGGGGTCCCTACGAGCAGTACTTC.

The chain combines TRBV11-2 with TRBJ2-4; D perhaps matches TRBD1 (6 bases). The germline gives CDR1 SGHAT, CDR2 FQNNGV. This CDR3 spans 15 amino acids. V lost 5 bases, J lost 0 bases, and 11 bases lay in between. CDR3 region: CASSPSGVAKNIQYF. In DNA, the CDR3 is TGTGCCAGCAGCCCTTCAGGGGTAGCCAAAAACATTCAGTACTTC.

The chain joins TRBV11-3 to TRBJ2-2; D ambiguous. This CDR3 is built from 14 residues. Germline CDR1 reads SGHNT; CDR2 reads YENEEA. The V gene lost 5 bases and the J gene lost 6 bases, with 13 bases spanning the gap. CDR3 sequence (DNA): TGTGCCAGCAGCCCTACCGGGTGGGCCGGGGAGCTGTTTTTT. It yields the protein CASSPTGWAGELFF.

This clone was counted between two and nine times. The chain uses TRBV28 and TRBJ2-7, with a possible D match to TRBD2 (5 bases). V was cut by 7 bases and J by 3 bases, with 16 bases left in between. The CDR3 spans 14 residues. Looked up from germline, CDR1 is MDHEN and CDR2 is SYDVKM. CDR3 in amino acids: CASTLRGFSYEQYF. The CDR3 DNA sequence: TGTGCCAGCACCCTAAGAGGGTTCAGCTACGAGCAGTACTTC.

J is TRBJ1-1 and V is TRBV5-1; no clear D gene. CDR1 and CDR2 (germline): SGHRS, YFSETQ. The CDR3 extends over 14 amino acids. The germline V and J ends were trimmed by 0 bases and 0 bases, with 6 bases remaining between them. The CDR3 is CASSLVSVNTEAFF. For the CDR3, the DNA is TGCGCCAGCAGCTTGGTTTCAGTGAACACTGAAGCTTTCTTT.

The CDR3 sequence: CASSETFGYEQYF. For the CDR3, the DNA is TGCGCCAGCAGTGAGACCTTCGGCTACGAGCAGTACTTC. The rearrangement links TRBV10-2 to TRBJ2-7; no firm D call. CDR3 length: 13 amino acids. V lost 2 bases and J 3 bases, leaving 8 bases between the germline ends. From germline, CDR1 is WSHSY and CDR2 SAAADI.

In nucleotides, the CDR3 is TGTGCCAGTATAGCCGCGGGAGCGGGCAATCAGCCCCAGCATTTT. Residues: CASIAAGAGNQPQHF. The chain couples TRBV19 to TRBJ1-5; no firm D call. V lost 7 bases and J lost 2, with 15 bases in between. The V gene's germline CDR1 is LNHDA and CDR2 SQIVND (reference sequence). The CDR3 sequence is 15 residues long.

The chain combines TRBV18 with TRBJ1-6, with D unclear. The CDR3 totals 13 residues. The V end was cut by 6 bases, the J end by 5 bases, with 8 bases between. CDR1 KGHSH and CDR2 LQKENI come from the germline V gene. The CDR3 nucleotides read TGTGCCAGCTCCTCAGAGGATAATTCACCCCTCCACTTT. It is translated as CASSSEDNSPLHF.

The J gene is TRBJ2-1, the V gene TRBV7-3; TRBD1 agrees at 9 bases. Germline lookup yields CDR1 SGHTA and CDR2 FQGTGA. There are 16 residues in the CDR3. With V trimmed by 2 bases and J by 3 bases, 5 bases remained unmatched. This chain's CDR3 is CASSLPGQGGYNEQFF. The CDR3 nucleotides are TGTGCCAGCAGCTTACCGGGACAGGGAGGCTACAATGAGCAGTTCTTC.

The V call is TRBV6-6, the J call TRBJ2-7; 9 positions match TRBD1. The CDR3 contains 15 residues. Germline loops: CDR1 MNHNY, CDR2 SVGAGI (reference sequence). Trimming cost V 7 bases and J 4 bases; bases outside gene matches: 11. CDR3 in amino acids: CASIGGQGRGYEQYF. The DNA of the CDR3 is TGTGCCAGCATAGGGGGACAGGGCAGAGGGTACGAGCAGTACTTC.

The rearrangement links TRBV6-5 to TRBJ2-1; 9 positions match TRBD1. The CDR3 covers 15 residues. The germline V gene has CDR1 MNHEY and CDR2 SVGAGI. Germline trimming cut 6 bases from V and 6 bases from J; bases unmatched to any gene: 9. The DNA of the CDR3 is TGTGCCAGCAGGACTTGGGACAGGGCAACCAATGAGCAGTTCTTC. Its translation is CASRTWDRATNEQFF.

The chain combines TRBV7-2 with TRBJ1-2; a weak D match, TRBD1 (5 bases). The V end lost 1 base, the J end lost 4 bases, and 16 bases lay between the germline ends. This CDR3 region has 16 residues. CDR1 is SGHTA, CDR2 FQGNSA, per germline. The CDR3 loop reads CASSLVGQGLGYGYTF. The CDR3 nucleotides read TGTGCCAGCAGCTTAGTTGGGCAGGGCTTAGGCTATGGCTACACCTTC. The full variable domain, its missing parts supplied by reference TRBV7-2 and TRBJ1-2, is GAGVSQSPSNKVTEKGKDVELRCDPISGHTALYWYRQSLGQGLEFLIYFQGNSAPDKSGLPSDRFSAERTGGSVSTLTIQRTQQEDSAVYLCASSLVGQGLGYGYTFGSGTRLTVV.

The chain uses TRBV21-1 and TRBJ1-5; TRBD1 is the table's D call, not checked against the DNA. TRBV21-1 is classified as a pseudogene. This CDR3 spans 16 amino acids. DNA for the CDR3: TGTGCCAGCACCTCCGACAGGGGGCTCGGCAATCAGCCCCAGCATTTT. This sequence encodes CASTSDRGLGNQPQHF.

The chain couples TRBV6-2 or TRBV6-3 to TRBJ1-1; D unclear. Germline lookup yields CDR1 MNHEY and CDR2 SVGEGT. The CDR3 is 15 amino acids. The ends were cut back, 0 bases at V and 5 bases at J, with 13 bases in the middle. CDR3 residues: CASSYSMAQYTEAFF. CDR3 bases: TGTGCCAGCAGTTACTCGATGGCACAGTATACTGAAGCTTTCTTT.

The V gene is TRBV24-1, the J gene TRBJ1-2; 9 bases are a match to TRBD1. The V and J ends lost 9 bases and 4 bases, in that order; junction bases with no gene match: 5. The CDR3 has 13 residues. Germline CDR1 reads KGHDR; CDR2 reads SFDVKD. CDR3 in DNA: TGTGCCACCGGGGACAGGGTGGGCTATGGCTACACCTTC. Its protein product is CATGDRVGYGYTF.

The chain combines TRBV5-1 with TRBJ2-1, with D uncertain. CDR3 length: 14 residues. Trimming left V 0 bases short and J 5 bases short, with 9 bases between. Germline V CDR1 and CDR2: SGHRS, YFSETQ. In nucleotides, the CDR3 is TGCGCCAGCAGCTTGGTAGTACTCAACAATGAGCAGTTCTTC. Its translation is CASSLVVLNNEQFF.

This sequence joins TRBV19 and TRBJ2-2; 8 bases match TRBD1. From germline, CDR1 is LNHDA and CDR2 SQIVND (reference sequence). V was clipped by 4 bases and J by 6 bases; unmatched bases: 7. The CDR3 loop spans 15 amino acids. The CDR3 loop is CASSRTGNNPGELFF. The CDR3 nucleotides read TGTGCCAGTAGTAGGACAGGGAATAACCCCGGGGAGCTGTTTTTT.

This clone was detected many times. CDR3 DNA: TGTGCCAGCAGTAAGGGACTAGCGGGGCCCTCCGAGCAGTACTTC. Its protein product is CASSKGLAGPSEQYF. V and J are TRBV6-2 or TRBV6-3 and TRBJ2-7, with 13 positions matching TRBD2. V lost 5 bases to trimming and J lost 6 bases; unmatched junction nucleotides: 7. CDR1 and CDR2 (germline): MNHEY, SVGEGT. The length of the CDR3 is 15 residues.